This note documents a single TCR beta chain sequence. The data were obtained in a study of blood T cell repertoires in COVID-19. Data came from immunoSEQ multiplex PCR; TCRdb stores just in-frame clones and leaves some out. The sample includes about 250,000 clones, about 83% seen only once; the top ten take over 5.5%. Looked up from germline, CDR1 is SGHTA and CDR2 is FQGNSA. Trimming removed 5 bases from V and 6 bases from J; junction bases left unmatched: 15. The CDR3 contains 19 residues. The chain recombines TRBV7-2 with TRBJ2-3; 15 bases are shared with TRBD2. This clonotype originated in a woman of 80 years or more with COVID-19, enrolled during active disease. Specimen: peripheral blood. For the CDR3, the DNA is TGTGCCAGCAGCCACCCGGGACTAGCGGGGGGATCGTCCAGGGATACGCAGTATTTT. Its translation: CASSHPGLAGGSSRDTQYF.